This T cell receptor beta chain stems from a study of Graves' ophthalmopathy and Graves' hyperthyroidism. This clonotype was found many times. Amplification targeted the TCR beta CDR3 regions, with RNA transcripts as the source material. Second-round multiplex PCR followed a first-round RT-PCR using HTBI primers. TCRdb itself ran the multiplex PCR reads through MiXCR, one entry per CDR3 protein. In the table there are about 410,000 distinct CDR3 sequences, around 17% of which are singletons. Specimen: peripheral blood. This clonotype was sampled from a woman under 30 with Graves' ophthalmopathy.

The CDR3 DNA is TGTGCCAGCAGCCAAGTGACAGAGGACACTGAAGCTTTCTTT. Translated: CASSQVTEDTEAFF. This sequence joins TRBV4-2 and TRBJ1-1; a possible D gene is TRBD1 (5 bases). V was cut by 1 base and J by 3 bases, with 9 bases left in between. The V gene's germline CDR1 is LGHNA and CDR2 YNFKEQ. This CDR3 contains 14 residues.